This paragraph covers one T cell receptor (beta chain) sequence. The sample comes from a study of sequential checkpoint blockade in melanoma. Study information: First-line arms were nivolumab then ipilimumab, or the reverse, randomized 1:1.

The V end was cut by 0 bases, the J end by 5 bases, with 14 bases between. The CDR3 is 15 residues long. CDR1 and CDR2 from the germline V gene are SGDLS and YYNGEE. Specified treatment: randomized to nivolumab then ipilimumab (arm A) or the reverse (arm B). Method: immunoSEQ multiplex PCR; TCRdb's copy keeps in-frame clones and lacks some. The sample carries some 20,000 clones, about 50% recorded once. This clonotype originated in a human donor with melanoma. Source: CD8+ T cells sorted from blood (inferred from file names), taken from a patient given nivolumab and ipilimumab in sequence. The chain links TRBV9 to TRBJ2-5; a possible D gene is TRBD2 (6 bases). The CDR3 DNA follows: TGTGCCAGCAGCGTAGTGGGGGGAGCCGGTGAGACCCAGTACTTC. Translation: CASSVVGGAGETQYF.